This T cell receptor beta chain was obtained from a study of blood T cell repertoires in COVID-19. Using immunoSEQ multiplex PCR, the repertoire was profiled, and TCRdb retains in-frame clones only, with some absent. There are a few hundred thousand clones in the sample; about 79% occur only once, and 1.4% lies in the top ten. This clone was seen only once. The sequenced sample consisted of peripheral blood. The TCR was taken from a woman aged 35 to 49 who had recovered from COVID-19.

DNA of the CDR3: TGTGCCAGCAGCCCCGGAGGGAATGAAAAACTGTTTTTT. This sequence encodes CASSPGGNEKLFF. The V and J genes are TRBV16 and TRBJ1-4; no definite D call. V lost 4 bases, J lost 5 bases, and 8 bases lay in between. CDR1 and CDR2 (germline): KGHSY, FQNENV. The CDR3 totals 13 residues.